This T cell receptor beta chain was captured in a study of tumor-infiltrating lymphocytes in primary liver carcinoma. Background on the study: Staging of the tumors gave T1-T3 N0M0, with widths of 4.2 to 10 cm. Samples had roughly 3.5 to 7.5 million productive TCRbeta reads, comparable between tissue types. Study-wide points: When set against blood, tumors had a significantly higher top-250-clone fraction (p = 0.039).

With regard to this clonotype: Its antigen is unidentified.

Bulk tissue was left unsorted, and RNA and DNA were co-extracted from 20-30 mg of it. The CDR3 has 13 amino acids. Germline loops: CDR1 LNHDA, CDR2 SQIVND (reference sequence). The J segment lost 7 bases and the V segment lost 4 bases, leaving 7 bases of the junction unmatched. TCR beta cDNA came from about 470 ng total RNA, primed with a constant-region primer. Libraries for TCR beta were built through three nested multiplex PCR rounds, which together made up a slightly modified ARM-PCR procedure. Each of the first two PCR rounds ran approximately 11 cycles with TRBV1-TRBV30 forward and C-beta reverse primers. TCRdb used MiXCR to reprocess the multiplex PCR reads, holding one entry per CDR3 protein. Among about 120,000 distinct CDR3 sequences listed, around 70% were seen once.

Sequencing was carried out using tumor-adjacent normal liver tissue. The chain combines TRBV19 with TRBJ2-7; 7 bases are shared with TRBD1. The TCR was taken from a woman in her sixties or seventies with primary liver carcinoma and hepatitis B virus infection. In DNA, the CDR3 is TGTGCCAGTAGTACGGGACAGCTTTTGGAGCAGTACTTC. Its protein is CASSTGQLLEQYF. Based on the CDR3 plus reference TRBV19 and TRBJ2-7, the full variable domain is DGGITQSPKYLFRKEGQNVTLSCEQNLNHDAMYWYRQDPGQGLRLIYYSQIVNDFQKGDIAEGYSVSREKKESFPLTVTSAQKNPTAFYLCASSTGQLLEQYFGPGTRLTVT.